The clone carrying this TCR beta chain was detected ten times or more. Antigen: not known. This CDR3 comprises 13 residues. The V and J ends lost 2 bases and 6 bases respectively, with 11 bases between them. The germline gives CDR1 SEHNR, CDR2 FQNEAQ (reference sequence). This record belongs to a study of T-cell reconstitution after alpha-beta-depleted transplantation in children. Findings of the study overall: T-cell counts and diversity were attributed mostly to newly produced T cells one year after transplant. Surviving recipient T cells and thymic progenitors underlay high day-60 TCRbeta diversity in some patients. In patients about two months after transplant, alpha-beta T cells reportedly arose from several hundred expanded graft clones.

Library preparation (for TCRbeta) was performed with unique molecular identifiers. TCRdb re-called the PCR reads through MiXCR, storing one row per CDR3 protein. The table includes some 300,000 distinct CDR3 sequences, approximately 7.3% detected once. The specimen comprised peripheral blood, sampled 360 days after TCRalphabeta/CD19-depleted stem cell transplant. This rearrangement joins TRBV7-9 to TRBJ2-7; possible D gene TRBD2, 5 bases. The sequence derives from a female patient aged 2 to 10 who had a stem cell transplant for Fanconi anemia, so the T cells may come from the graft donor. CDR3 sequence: CASSLPLAAEQYF. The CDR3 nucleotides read TGTGCCAGCAGCTTACCCCTAGCTGCCGAGCAGTACTTC.